Following are 4 T cell receptor beta chains from one sample sequenced in a study of regulatory T cells in long-lasting Graves disease. The time point here: newly diagnosed GD, antithyroid drugs for less than 3 months. Extracted RNA from PBMCs served as the source of the TCR library. Through Arm-PCR of CDR3 regions and iRepertoire HTBI primers, TCR beta libraries were built. TCRdb redid the calling of the multiplex PCR reads with MiXCR, one entry per CDR3 protein. The sample records 530,000 or so distinct CDR3 sequences, roughly 14% being singletons. Another study also made use of these data, one on T cells in Graves' hyperthyroidism and ophthalmopathy.

The specimen was peripheral blood mononuclear cells (PBMCs), collected at new diagnosis, from a patient treated with antithyroid drugs. The receptors stem from a man younger than 40 with Graves disease.

This clonotype appeared many times. The chain joins TRBV18 to TRBJ2-7; D perhaps matches TRBD2 (7 bases). Germline-derived CDR1 and CDR2 are KGHSH and LQKENI. Trimming removed 3 bases from V and 7 bases from J, with 19 bases in between. The CDR3 contains 15 residues. CDR3 DNA: TGTGCCAGCTCACCCCAATCGGCGAGGGGGGGGGAGCAGTACTTC. Its translation is CASSPQSARGGEQYF.

This clonotype was observed a handful of times. CDR3 nucleotide sequence: TGTGCCAGCAGCTTAGAAGGGGGTCAGTCCCATCAGCCCCAGCATTTT. Translation: CASSLEGGQSHQPQHF. The chain carries TRBV7-9 and TRBJ1-5; tentative D call: TRBD1 (6 bases). V was clipped by 1 base and J by 5 bases, with 15 bases between them. Germline CDR1 SEHNR, CDR2 FQNEAQ (reference sequence). This CDR3 has 16 residues.

In this sample, this clonotype turned up many times. CDR3 nucleotides: TGTGCCAGCAGCTTTACTAGGAGCACGGATGGCTACACCTTC. This sequence encodes CASSFTRSTDGYTF. The chain uses TRBV11-2 and TRBJ1-2; D is unresolved. This CDR3 has 14 amino acids. From germline, CDR1 is SGHAT and CDR2 FQNNGV. The ends were cut back, 3 bases at V and 6 bases at J, with 14 bases in the middle.

This clonotype was detected ten times or more. The gene calls are TRBV30 and TRBJ2-1, with 7 bases lining up with TRBD2. The J segment lost 7 bases and the V segment lost 3 bases, leaving 3 bases of the junction unmatched. This CDR3 region has 12 residues. CDR1 and CDR2 from the germline V gene are GTSNPN and SVGIG (reference sequence). CDR3 coding DNA: TGTGCCTGGAGCGGGAGGTTAAATGAGCAGTTCTTC. Translating it yields CAWSGRLNEQFF. Variable domain in full (rest from reference TRBV30 and TRBJ2-1): SQTIHQWPATLVQPVGSPLSLECTVEGTSNPNLYWYRQAAGRGLQLLFYSVGIGQISSEVPQNLSASRPQDRQFILSSKKLLLSDSGFYLCAWSGRLNEQFFGPGTRLTVL.